This T cell receptor (beta chain) was recorded in a study of blood T cells in healthy people across ages. Study-wide results and limits: Older age went with lower TCR beta diversity per million T cells, in a roughly linear way.

Germline V gene lookup returns CDR1 KGHSH and CDR2 LQKENI. The CDR3 totals 15 residues. Comments on this clonotype: Its antigen is as yet unknown. One end of the junction varies from germline; a read error may be responsible.

A second PCR of 7 to 11 cycles used a sample-barcoded 5' primer and a J-beta primer mix. TCRdb re-analysed the 5' RACE reads in MiXCR, keeping a single row per CDR3 protein. The table includes about 800,000 distinct CDR3 sequences, approximately 25% detected once. This sample was also put to use in a study of T cells of mothers and their children. That source notes: Per mother, over 8.5 million TCR beta CDR3 reads were obtained; per child, a few million.

This sequence was found in a boy younger than 18 in good health. Sequencing used blood. V gene TRBV18 combines with J gene TRBJ2-1, with D perhaps matching TRBD1 or TRBD2 (5 bases each). CDR3: CASSPSGSDYNGQFF. As DNA, the CDR3 is TGTGCCAGCTCACCATCAGGGTCAGACTACAATGGGCAGTTCTTC.